This entry lists 13 T cell receptor beta chains sequenced from one sample in a study of cytomegalovirus exposure and HLA in healthy donors. This PCR relied on a set of 60 Vbeta primers and 13 Jbeta primers. The data were produced by immunoSEQ multiplex PCR, yet TCRdb's version contains in-frame clones alone and is incomplete. Of under 200,000 clones listed, roughly 60% are singletons. The sample consisted of PBMCs. These TCRs come from a man aged 40-50 years in good health and CMV-seronegative.

This chain joins TRBV18 and TRBJ2-3; unclear D gene. Germline CDR1 and CDR2: KGHSH and LQKENI. The CDR3 sequence is 12 residues long. V was pared by 4 bases and J by 4 bases, with 6 bases between. The CDR3 spells CASSLLSDTQYF. The CDR3 bases are TGTGCCAGCTCACTACTCTCAGATACGCAGTATTTT.

The V and J genes are TRBV19 and TRBJ1-1, with 10 bases fitting TRBD1. Trimming at V came to 9 bases and at J to 1 base, leaving 8 bases not matched to a gene. CDR3 length: 15 amino acids. The germline V gene has CDR1 LNHDA and CDR2 SQIVND (reference sequence). CDR3 nucleotide sequence: TGTGCCAGCCGGGACAGGGGTCTGGCGAACACTGAAGCTTTCTTT. It translates to CASRDRGLANTEAFF.

V gene TRBV19 combines with J gene TRBJ1-5; D might be TRBD1 (6 bases). The CDR3 totals 15 residues. The V gene's germline CDR1 is LNHDA and CDR2 SQIVND (reference sequence). V lost 5 bases and J lost 2, with 13 bases in between. DNA for the CDR3: TGTGCCAGTAGTGACCGGGACATAGGCAATCAGCCCCAGCATTTT. Its protein is CASSDRDIGNQPQHF. The variable domain in full, completed from reference TRBV19 and TRBJ1-5, reads DGGITQSPKYLFRKEGQNVTLSCEQNLNHDAMYWYRQDPGQGLRLIYYSQIVNDFQKGDIAEGYSVSREKKESFPLTVTSAQKNPTAFYLCASSDRDIGNQPQHFGDGTRLSIL.

The chain joins TRBV30 to TRBJ1-5; 7 nucleotides match TRBD1. This CDR3 has 16 residues. The V segment lost 1 base and the J segment 5 bases; nucleotides outside the gene matches: 11. Germline V CDR1 and CDR2: GTSNPN, SVGIG (reference sequence). This chain's CDR3 is CAWSEFRGRGDQPQHF. The CDR3 DNA sequence: TGTGCCTGGAGTGAATTTAGGGGGCGCGGGGATCAGCCCCAGCATTTT.

This chain joins TRBV7-8 and TRBJ2-7, with TRBD1 identical over 8 bases. CDR3 length: 14 amino acids. The V gene's germline CDR1 is SGHVS and CDR2 FQNEAQ. J lost 2 bases, V lost 5 bases, and 5 bases had no gene match. The CDR3 region has the DNA TGTGCCAGCAGCCGGGACAGGTCTACCTACGAGCAGTACTTC. Protein product: CASSRDRSTYEQYF.

The V call is TRBV7-9, the J call TRBJ2-1; 10 bases are a match to TRBD2. V lost 3 bases and J lost 2; bases outside the gene matches: 1. CDR3 length: 15 residues. Germline values: CDR1 SEHNR, CDR2 FQNEAQ (reference sequence). The CDR3, as DNA: TGTGCCAGCAGCTTCGGACTAGCGGCCTACAATGAGCAGTTCTTC. Translation: CASSFGLAAYNEQFF.

This sequence joins TRBV6-6 and TRBJ2-1; a possible D gene is TRBD2 (5 bases). CDR1 and CDR2 (germline): MNHNY, SVGAGI (reference sequence). There are 15 residues in the CDR3. V shed 1 base and J shed 1 base, with 8 bases lying between them. The CDR3 spells CASSYWGESYNEQFF. CDR3 DNA: TGTGCCAGCAGTTACTGGGGAGAGTCCTACAATGAGCAGTTCTTC.

The chain has TRBV7-2 and TRBJ1-5, with D maybe TRBD1 (5 bases). The CDR3 length is 15 residues. Germline V gives CDR1 SGHTA, CDR2 FQGNSA. V dropped 4 bases and J dropped 7 bases, with 17 bases sitting between them. DNA of the CDR3: TGTGCCAGCAGCTCGCCCTCTGGGGGGTTCCAGCCCCAGCATTTT. It is translated as CASSSPSGGFQPQHF. Based on the CDR3 plus reference TRBV7-2 and TRBJ1-5, the full variable domain is GAGVSQSPSNKVTEKGKDVELRCDPISGHTALYWYRQSLGQGLEFLIYFQGNSAPDKSGLPSDRFSAERTGGSVSTLTIQRTQQEDSAVYLCASSSPSGGFQPQHFGDGTRLSIL.

This sequence joins TRBV6-1 and TRBJ2-3; tentatively, D is TRBD1 (5 bases). This CDR3 is built from 13 residues. The germline gives CDR1 MNHNS, CDR2 SASEGT. Between the trimmed V and J ends, which lost 5 bases and 4 bases, there was a span of 10 bases. The CDR3, as DNA: TGTGCCAGCAGTTCGGACAACCCAGATACGCAGTATTTT. Translating gives CASSSDNPDTQYF.

The chain has TRBV5-1 and TRBJ1-4; maybe TRBD1 (5 bases). The CDR3 spans 16 residues. Trimming cost V 4 bases and J 4 bases, with 17 bases left between them. Germline V CDR1 and CDR2: SGHRS, YFSETQ. In DNA form, the CDR3 reads TGCGCCAGCAGCCCAAACTCCGGGGGGGGTAATGAAAAACTGTTTTTT. It is translated as CASSPNSGGGNEKLFF.

This clone was found a few times. The chain employs TRBV18 and TRBJ2-3; unclear D gene. CDR3 size: 13 residues. Germline-derived CDR1 and CDR2 are KGHSH and LQKENI. V was clipped by 2 bases and J by 6 bases, with 9 bases between them. The CDR3 nucleotides are TGTGCCAGCTCACCATCCTACGGGGATACGCAGTATTTT. Amino acid sequence: CASSPSYGDTQYF.

This chain joins TRBV6-1 and TRBJ1-2; 7 bases agree with TRBD1. Looked up from germline, CDR1 is MNHNS and CDR2 is SASEGT. V shed 7 bases, J shed 2 bases, and the junction held 7 bases outside the gene matches. The CDR3 contains 14 residues. The CDR3 is CASTSDRNNYGYTF. The DNA of the CDR3 is TGTGCCAGCACTTCGGACAGGAACAACTATGGCTACACCTTC.

The chain carries TRBV6-1 and TRBJ2-7; TRBD1 might be the D (6 bases). With 11 bases removed from V and 0 bases from J, the gap between germline ends came to 20 bases. Germline assignment: CDR1 MNHNS and CDR2 SASEGT. This CDR3 spans 15 amino acids. CDR3: CASSRERGSSYEQYF. CDR3 sequence (DNA): TGTGCCTCCTCGAGGGAGAGGGGGAGCTCCTACGAGCAGTACTTC.